This TCR beta chain is drawn from a study of shared clonotypes between healthy human individuals. Study at large: Researchers drew samples from two women and a few men aged 18 to 49.

For unsorted samples, genomic DNA was extracted from about 90 million PBMCs. The assay ran at deep level. It was across several immunoSEQ plates that each subset's genomic DNA was evenly split. This table comes from immunoSEQ multiplex PCR, and its TCRdb copy is limited to in-frame clones, with some not included. The data contain hundreds of thousands of clones, approximately 80% of them singletons. Input material: PBMCs. The clonotype was recovered from a woman between 40 and 55 years old in good health. Some clones in this sample may be carry-over from other donors' samples.

The CDR3 reads CASSPRAGGPYEQYF. CDR3 bases: TGTGCCAGCAGCCCCAGAGCGGGAGGCCCCTACGAGCAGTACTTC. The V gene is TRBV4-2, the J gene TRBJ2-7; 9 nucleotides line up with TRBD2. V was clipped by 4 bases and J by 2 bases; unmatched bases: 6. This CDR3 has 15 residues. Germline CDR1 LGHNA, CDR2 YNFKEQ.